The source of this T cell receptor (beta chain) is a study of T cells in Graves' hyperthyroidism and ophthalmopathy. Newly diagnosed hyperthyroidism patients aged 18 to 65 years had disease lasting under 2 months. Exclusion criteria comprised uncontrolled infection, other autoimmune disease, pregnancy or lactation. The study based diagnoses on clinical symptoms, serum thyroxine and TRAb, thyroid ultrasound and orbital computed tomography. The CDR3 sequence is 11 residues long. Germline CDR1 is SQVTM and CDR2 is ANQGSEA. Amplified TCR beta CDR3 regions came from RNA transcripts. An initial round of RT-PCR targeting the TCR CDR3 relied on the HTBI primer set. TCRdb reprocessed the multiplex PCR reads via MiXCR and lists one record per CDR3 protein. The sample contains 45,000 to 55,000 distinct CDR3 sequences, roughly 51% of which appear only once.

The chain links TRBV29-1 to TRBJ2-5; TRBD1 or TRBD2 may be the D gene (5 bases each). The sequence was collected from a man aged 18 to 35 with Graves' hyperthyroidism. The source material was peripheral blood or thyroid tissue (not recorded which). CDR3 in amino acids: CTASRGQTQYF. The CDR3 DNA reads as TGCACAGCGTCTCGGGGACAGACCCAGTACTTC.